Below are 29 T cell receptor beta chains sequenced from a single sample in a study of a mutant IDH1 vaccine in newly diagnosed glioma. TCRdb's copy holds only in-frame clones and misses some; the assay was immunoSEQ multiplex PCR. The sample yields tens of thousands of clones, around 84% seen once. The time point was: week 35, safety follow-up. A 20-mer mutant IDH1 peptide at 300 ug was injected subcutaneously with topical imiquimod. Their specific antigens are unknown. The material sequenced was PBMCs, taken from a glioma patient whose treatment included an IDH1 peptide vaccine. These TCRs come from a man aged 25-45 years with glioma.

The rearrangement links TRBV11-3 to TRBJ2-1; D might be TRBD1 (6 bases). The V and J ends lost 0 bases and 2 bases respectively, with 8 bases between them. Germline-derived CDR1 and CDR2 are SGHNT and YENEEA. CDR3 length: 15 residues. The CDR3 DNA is TGTGCCAGCAGCTTAGACAGGGGCGCCTACAATGAGCAGTTCTTC. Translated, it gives CASSLDRGAYNEQFF.

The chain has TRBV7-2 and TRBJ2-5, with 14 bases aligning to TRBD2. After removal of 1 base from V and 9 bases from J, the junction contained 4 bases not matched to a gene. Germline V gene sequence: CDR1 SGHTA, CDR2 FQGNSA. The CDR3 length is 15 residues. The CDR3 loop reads CASSLGLAGGLAQYF. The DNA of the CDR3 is TGTGCCAGCAGCTTAGGACTAGCGGGGGGGCTGGCCCAGTACTTC.

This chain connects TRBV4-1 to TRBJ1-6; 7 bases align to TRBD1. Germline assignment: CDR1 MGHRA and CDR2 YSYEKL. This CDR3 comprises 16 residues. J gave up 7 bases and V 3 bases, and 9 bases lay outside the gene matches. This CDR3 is CASSQRTGVGNSPLHF. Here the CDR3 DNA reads TGCGCCAGCAGCCAGAGAACAGGGGTGGGGAATTCACCCCTCCACTTT.

The CDR3 reads CASSAVAGDYNEQFF. The CDR3 DNA reads TGTGCCAGCAGCGCCGTAGCGGGGGACTACAATGAGCAGTTCTTC. V gene TRBV9 combines with J gene TRBJ2-1; 9 bases are shared with TRBD2. This CDR3 comprises 15 residues. The V gene end was trimmed by 3 bases and the J gene end by 3 bases; junction bases not matched to a gene: 4. Germline V gives CDR1 SGDLS, CDR2 YYNGEE. The whole variable domain, filled in from reference TRBV9 and TRBJ2-1, reads DSGVTQTPKHLITATGQRVTLRCSPRSGDLSVYWYQQSLDQGLQFLIQYYNGEERAKGNILERFSAQQFPDLHSELNLSSLELGDSALYFCASSAVAGDYNEQFFGPGTRLTVL.

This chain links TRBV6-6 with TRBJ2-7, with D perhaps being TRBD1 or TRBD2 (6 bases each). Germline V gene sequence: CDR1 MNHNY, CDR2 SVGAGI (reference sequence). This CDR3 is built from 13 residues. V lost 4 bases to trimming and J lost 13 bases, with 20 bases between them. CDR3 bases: TGTGCCAGCAGTTTCGGGGGCCTGTATGGTTACTACTTC. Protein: CASSFGGLYGYYF.

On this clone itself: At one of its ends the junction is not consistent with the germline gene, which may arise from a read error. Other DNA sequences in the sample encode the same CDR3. The CDR3: CASSLSPQNTEAFF. In DNA form, the CDR3 reads TGTGCCAGCAGCTTAAGTCCCCAGAACACTGAAGCCTTCTTT. The rearrangement joins TRBV7-2 to TRBJ1-1; no clear D. The length of the CDR3 is 14 residues. Germline lookup yields CDR1 SGHTA and CDR2 FQGNSA.

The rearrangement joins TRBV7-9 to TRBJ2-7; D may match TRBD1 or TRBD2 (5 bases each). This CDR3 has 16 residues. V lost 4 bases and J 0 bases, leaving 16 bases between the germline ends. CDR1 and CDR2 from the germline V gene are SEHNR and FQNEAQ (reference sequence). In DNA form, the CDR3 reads TGTGCCAGCAGCTCCGTGGTGGGGGTACGCTCCTACGAGCAGTACTTC. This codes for CASSSVVGVRSYEQYF.

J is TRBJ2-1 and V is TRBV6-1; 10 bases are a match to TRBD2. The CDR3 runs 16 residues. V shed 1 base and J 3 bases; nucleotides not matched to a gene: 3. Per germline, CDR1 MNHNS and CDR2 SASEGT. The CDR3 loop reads CASSEETSGIYNEQFF. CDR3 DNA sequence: TGTGCCAGCAGTGAAGAAACTAGCGGGATCTACAATGAGCAGTTCTTC.

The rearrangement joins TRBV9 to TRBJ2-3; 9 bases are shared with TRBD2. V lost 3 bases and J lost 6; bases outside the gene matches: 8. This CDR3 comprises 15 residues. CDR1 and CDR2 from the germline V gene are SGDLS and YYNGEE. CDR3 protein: CASSDQGLAMDTQYF. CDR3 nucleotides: TGTGCCAGCAGCGACCAGGGACTAGCCATGGATACGCAGTATTTT. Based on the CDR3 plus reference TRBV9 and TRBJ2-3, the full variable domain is DSGVTQTPKHLITATGQRVTLRCSPRSGDLSVYWYQQSLDQGLQFLIQYYNGEERAKGNILERFSAQQFPDLHSELNLSSLELGDSALYFCASSDQGLAMDTQYFGPGTRLTVL.

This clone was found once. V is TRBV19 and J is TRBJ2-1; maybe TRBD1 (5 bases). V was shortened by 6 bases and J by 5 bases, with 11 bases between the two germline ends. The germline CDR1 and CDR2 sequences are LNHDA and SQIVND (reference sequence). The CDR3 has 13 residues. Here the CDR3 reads CASSLTANNEQFF. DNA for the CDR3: TGTGCCAGTAGCCTGACAGCGAACAATGAGCAGTTCTTC.

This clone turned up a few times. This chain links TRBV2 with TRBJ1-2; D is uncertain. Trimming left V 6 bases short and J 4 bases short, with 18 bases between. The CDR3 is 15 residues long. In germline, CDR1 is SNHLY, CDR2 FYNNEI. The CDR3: CASREDGTPIYGYTF. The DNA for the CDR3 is TGTGCCAGCAGGGAGGACGGTACGCCTATCTATGGCTACACCTTC.

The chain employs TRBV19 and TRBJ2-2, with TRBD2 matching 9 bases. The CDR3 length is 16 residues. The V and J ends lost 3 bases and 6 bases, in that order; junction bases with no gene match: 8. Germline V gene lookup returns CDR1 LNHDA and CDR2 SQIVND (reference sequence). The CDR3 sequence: CASSIGGGAIAGELFF. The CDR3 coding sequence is TGTGCCAGTAGTATTGGCGGGGGGGCCATAGCCGGGGAGCTGTTTTTT.

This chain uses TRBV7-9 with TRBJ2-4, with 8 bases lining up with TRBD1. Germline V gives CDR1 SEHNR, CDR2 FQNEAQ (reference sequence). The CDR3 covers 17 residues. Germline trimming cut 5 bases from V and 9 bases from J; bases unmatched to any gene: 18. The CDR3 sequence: CASSPSAGAGGRGIQYF. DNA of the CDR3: TGTGCCAGCAGCCCTAGTGCGGGCGCAGGGGGCAGGGGCATTCAGTACTTC. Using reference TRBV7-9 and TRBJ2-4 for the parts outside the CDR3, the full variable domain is DTGVSQNPRHKITKRGQNVTFRCDPISEHNRLYWYRQTLGQGPEFLTYFQNEAQLEKSRLLSDRFSAERPKGSFSTLEIQRTEQGDSAMYLCASSPSAGAGGRGIQYFGAGTRLSVL.

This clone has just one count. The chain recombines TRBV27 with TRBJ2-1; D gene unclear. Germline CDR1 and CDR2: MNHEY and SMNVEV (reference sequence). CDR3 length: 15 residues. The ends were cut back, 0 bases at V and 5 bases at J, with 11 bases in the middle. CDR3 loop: CASSLSRQSNNEQFF. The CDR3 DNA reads TGTGCCAGCAGTTTATCGCGGCAGTCCAACAATGAGCAGTTCTTC.

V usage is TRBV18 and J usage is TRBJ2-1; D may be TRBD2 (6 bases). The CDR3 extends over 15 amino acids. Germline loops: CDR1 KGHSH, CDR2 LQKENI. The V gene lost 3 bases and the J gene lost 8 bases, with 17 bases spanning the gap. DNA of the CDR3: TGTGCCAGCTCACCCGGCGGGGTTGGTTTCGATGAGCAGTTCTTC. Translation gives CASSPGGVGFDEQFF.

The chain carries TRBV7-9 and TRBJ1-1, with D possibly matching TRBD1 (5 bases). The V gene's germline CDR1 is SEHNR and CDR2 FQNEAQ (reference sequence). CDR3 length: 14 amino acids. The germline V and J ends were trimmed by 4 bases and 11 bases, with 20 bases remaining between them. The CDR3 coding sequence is TGTGCCAGCAGCTCTCCCTCGGGGCCCGAGCGGGCTTTCTTT. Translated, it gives CASSSPSGPERAFF. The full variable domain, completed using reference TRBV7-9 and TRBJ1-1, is DTGVSQNPRHKITKRGQNVTFRCDPISEHNRLYWYRQTLGQGPEFLTYFQNEAQLEKSRLLSDRFSAERPKGSFSTLEIQRTEQGDSAMYLCASSSPSGPERAFFGQGTRLTVV.

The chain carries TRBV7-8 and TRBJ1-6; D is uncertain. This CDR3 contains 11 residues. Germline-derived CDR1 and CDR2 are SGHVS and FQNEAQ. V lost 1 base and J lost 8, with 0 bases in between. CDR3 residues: CASSLDSPLHF. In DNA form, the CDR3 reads TGTGCCAGCAGCTTAGATTCACCCCTCCACTTT.

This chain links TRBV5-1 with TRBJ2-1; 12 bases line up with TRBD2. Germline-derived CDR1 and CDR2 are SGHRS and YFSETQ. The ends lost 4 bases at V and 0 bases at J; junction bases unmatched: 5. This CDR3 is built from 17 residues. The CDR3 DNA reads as TGCGCCAGCAGCGCCGGGACTAGCGGGCGCTCCTACAATGAGCAGTTCTTC. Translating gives CASSAGTSGRSYNEQFF.

The CDR3 DNA is TGTGCCAGCAGCCAAGGTGGATGGGGGGAGCAGTACTTC. It translates to CASSQGGWGEQYF. This chain connects TRBV11-3 to TRBJ2-7; the D gene could be TRBD1 or TRBD2 (5 bases each). Germline CDR1 reads SGHNT; CDR2 reads YENEEA. CDR3 length: 13 amino acids. V was trimmed by 5 bases and J by 7 bases, leaving 15 bases between them.

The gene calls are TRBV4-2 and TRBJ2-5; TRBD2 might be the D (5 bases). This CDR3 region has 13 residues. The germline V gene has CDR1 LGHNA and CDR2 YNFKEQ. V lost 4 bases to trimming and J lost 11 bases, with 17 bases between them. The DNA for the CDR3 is TGTGCCAGCAGCCCCGGGGTTCGGAAGGAGCAGTACTTC. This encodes CASSPGVRKEQYF.

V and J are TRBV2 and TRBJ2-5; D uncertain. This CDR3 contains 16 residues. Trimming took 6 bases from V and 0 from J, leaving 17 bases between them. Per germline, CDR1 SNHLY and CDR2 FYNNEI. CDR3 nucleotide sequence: TGTGCCAGCAGAAGATTACTAAACCGGGACCAAGAGACCCAGTACTTC. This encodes CASRRLLNRDQETQYF.

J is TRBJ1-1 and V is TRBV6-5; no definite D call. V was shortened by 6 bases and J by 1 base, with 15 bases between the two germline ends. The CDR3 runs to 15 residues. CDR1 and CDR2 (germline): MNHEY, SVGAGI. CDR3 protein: CASSLTWRENTEAFF. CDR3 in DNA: TGTGCCAGCAGCCTTACGTGGAGGGAGAACACTGAAGCTTTCTTT.

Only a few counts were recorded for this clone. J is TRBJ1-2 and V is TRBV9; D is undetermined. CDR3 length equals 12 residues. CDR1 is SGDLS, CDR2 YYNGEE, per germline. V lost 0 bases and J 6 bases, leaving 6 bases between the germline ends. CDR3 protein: CASSVGGHGYTF. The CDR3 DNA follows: TGTGCCAGCAGCGTAGGTGGGCATGGCTACACCTTC.

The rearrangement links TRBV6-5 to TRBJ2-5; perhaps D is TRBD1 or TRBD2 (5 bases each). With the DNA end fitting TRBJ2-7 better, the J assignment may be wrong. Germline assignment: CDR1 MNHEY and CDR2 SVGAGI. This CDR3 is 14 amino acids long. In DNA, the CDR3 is TGTGCCAGCCTTGATACGGGACGGTCCTACGAGCAGTACTTC. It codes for CASLDTGRSYEQYF.

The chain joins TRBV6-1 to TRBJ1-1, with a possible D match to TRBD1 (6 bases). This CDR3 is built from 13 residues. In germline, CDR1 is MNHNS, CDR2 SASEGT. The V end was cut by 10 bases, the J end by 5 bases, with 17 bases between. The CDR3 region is CATKPTGRTEAFF. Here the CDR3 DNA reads TGTGCCACCAAACCGACAGGACGGACTGAAGCTTTCTTT.

The CDR3, as DNA: TGCGCCAGCAGCCAAGATGACCCCGCGGGGATGGGATACAATGAGCAGTTCTTC. It translates to CASSQDDPAGMGYNEQFF. V and J are TRBV4-1 and TRBJ2-1, with D possibly TRBD2 on 6 matching bases. Germline values: CDR1 MGHRA, CDR2 YSYEKL. The CDR3 covers 18 residues. Between the trimmed V and J ends, which lost 0 bases and 4 bases, there was a span of 19 bases.

The CDR3 spells CASSYAGGRTEAFF. CDR3 nucleotides: TGTGCCAGCAGTTACGCAGGGGGGAGGACTGAAGCTTTCTTT. The chain combines TRBV6-6 with TRBJ1-1; TRBD1 matches 7 bases. After removal of 2 bases from V and 5 bases from J, the junction contained 5 bases not matched to a gene. CDR1 and CDR2 from the germline V gene are MNHNY and SVGAGI (reference sequence). The CDR3 runs to 14 residues.

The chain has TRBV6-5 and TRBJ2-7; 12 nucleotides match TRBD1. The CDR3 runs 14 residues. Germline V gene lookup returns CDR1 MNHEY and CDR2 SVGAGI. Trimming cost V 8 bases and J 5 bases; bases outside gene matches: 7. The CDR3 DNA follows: TGTGCCAGCCGAGGGGACAGGGGGCGCAACGAGCAGTACTTC. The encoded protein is CASRGDRGRNEQYF.

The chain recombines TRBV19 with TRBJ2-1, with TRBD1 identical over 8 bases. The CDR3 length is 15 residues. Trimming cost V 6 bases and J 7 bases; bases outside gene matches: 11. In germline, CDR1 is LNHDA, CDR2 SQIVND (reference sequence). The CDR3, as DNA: TGTGCCAGTAGGTACCTTCAGGGGGCGGCAAATGAGCAGTTCTTC. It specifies CASRYLQGAANEQFF.